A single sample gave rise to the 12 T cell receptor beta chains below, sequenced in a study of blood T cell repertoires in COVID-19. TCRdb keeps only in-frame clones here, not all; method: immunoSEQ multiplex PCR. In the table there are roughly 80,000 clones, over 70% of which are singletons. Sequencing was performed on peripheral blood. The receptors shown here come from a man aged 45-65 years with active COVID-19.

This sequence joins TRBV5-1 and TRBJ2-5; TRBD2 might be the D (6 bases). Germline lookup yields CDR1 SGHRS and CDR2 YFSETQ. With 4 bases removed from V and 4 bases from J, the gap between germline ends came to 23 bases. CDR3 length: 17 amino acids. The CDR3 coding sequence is TGCGCCAGCAGCCTCAGGGCCGGGAGAGGTGGAGGAGAGACCCAGTACTTC. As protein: CASSLRAGRGGGETQYF.

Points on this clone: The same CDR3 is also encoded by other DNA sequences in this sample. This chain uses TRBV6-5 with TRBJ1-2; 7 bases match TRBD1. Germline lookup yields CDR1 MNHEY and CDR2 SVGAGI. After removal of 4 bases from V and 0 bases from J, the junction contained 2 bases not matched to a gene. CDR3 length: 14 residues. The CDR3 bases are TGTGCCAGCAGTTTTGGACAGGCTAACTATGGCTACACCTTC. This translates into CASSFGQANYGYTF.

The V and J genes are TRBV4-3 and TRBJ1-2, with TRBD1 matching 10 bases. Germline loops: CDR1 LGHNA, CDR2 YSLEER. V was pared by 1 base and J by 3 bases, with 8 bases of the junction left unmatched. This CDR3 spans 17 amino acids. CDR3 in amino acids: CASSQGQGAGGDYGYTF. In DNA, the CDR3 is TGCGCCAGCAGCCAAGGACAGGGGGCGGGGGGGGACTATGGCTACACCTTC.

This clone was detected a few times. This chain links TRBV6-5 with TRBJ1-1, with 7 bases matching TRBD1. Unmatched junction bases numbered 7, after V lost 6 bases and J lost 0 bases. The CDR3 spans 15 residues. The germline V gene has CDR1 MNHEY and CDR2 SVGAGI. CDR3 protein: CASSLTGIMNTEAFF. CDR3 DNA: TGTGCCAGCAGCCTGACAGGGATAATGAACACTGAAGCTTTCTTT.

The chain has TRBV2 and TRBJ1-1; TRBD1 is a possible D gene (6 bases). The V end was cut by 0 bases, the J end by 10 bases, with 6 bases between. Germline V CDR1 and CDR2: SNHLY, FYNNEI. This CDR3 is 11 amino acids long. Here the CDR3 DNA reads TGTGCCAGCAGTGAAGCAGGGGGAGCTTTCTTT. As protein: CASSEAGGAFF.

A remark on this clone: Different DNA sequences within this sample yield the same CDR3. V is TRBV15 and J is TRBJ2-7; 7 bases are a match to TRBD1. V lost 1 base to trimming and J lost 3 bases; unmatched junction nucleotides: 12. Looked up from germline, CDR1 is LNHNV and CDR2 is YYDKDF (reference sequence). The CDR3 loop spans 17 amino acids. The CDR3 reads CATSRVRLPGQSYEQYF. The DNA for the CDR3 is TGTGCCACCAGCAGAGTACGACTTCCGGGACAGAGCTACGAGCAGTACTTC.

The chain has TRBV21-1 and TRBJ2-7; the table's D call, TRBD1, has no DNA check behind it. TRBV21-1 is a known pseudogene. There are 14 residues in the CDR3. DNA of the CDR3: TGTGCCAGCAGCCCATGGGACACCTCCTACGAGCAGTACTTC. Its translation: CASSPWDTSYEQYF.

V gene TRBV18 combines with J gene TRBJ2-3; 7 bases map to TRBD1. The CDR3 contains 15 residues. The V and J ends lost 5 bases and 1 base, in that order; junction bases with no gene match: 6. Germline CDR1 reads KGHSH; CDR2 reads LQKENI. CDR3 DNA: TGTGCCAGCTCATCTCGACAGGGCCGCACAGATACGCAGTATTTT. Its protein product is CASSSRQGRTDTQYF.

In DNA, the CDR3 is TGTGCCAGTAGCGGTCCAGGAAAGTACGAGCAGTACTTC. This codes for CASSGPGKYEQYF. This chain connects TRBV19 to TRBJ2-7; unclear D gene. V was trimmed by 6 bases and J by 4 bases, leaving 13 bases between them. This CDR3 comprises 13 residues. Germline V gene data show CDR1 as LNHDA and CDR2 as SQIVND (reference sequence).

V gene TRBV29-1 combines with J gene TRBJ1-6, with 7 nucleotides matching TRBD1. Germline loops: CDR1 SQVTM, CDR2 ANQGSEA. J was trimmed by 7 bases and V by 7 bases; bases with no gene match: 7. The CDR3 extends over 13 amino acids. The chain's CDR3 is CSARQGLNSPLHF. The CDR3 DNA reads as TGCAGCGCCCGACAGGGCTTAAATTCACCCCTCCACTTT.

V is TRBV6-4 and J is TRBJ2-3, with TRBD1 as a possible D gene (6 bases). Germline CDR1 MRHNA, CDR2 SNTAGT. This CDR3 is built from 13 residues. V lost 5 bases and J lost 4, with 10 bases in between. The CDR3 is CASSSYRADTQYF. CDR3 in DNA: TGTGCCAGCAGTAGTTACAGGGCAGATACGCAGTATTTT.

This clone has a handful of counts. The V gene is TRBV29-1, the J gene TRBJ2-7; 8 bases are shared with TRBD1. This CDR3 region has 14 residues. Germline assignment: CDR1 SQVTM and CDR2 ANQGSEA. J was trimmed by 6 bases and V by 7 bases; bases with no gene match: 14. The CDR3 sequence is CSAGTGQGYSEQYF. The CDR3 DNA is TGCAGCGCTGGTACAGGACAGGGATATAGCGAGCAGTACTTC.